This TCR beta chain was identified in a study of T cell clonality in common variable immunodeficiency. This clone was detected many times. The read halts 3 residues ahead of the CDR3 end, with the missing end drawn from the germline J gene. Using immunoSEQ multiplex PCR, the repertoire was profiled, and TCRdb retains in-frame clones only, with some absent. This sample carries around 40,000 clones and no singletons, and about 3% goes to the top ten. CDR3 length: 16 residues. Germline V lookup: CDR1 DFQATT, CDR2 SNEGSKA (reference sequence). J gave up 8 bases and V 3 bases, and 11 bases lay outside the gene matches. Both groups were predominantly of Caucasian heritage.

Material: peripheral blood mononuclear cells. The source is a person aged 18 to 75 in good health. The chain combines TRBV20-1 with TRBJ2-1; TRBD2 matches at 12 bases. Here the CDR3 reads CSASSSTSGSPYEQFF. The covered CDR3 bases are TGCAGTGCTAGTTCCTCGACTAGCGGGAGTCCGTATGAG.